These 32 T cell receptor beta chains share one sample of origin, sequenced in a study of blood T cell repertoires in COVID-19. The method was immunoSEQ multiplex PCR; TCRdb's version includes in-frame clones alone and lacks a portion of them. The data hold 110,000 to 150,000 clones, with roughly three quarters observed a single time. Material: peripheral blood. Receptors were obtained from a woman aged 60-75 years with acute or convalescent COVID-19.

This chain connects TRBV5-1 to TRBJ1-1; D call uncertain. V lost 2 bases and J 1 base, leaving 9 bases between the germline ends. The CDR3 extends over 14 amino acids. Per germline, CDR1 SGHRS and CDR2 YFSETQ. CDR3 amino acids: CASSFRLSNTEAFF. The CDR3, as DNA: TGCGCCAGCAGCTTTAGACTGTCGAACACTGAAGCTTTCTTT.

The CDR3 sequence is CASSFSSGSQETQYF. CDR3 bases: TGTGCCAGCAGCTTTAGCAGCGGGAGTCAAGAGACCCAGTACTTC. This sequence joins TRBV7-8 and TRBJ2-5; 8 positions match TRBD2. The ends lost 3 bases at V and 2 bases at J; junction bases unmatched: 5. The CDR3 runs to 15 residues. The germline V gene encodes CDR1 SGHVS and CDR2 FQNEAQ.

J is TRBJ2-7 and V is TRBV6-5; 10 bases align to TRBD2. Germline CDR1 and CDR2: MNHEY and SVGAGI. This CDR3 region has 16 residues. V gave up 0 bases and J gave up 3 bases; unmatched junction bases: 5. The CDR3: CASSYSILAGLYEQYF. The DNA for the CDR3 is TGTGCCAGCAGTTACTCGATACTAGCGGGACTCTACGAGCAGTACTTC.

This clone was seen only once. V is TRBV28 and J is TRBJ1-2; a weak D match, TRBD1 (5 bases). In germline, CDR1 is MDHEN, CDR2 SYDVKM. Trimming left V 3 bases short and J 9 bases short, with 14 bases between. CDR3 length: 13 amino acids. The CDR3 DNA sequence: TGTGCCAGCAGTTTCCAGGGCGCGCTCAGCTACACCTTC. Its protein is CASSFQGALSYTF.

The chain is built from TRBV7-6 and TRBJ2-7, with 14 positions matching TRBD2. CDR3 length: 16 residues. V dropped 5 bases and J dropped 4; count of bases not matched to a gene: 7. From germline, CDR1 is SGHVS and CDR2 FNYEAQ. CDR3 nucleotide sequence: TGTGCCAGCAGCGAGGGACTAGCGGGAGAGGTATACGAGCAGTACTTC. Translated, it gives CASSEGLAGEVYEQYF.

The chain carries TRBV7-9 and TRBJ2-2; the D gene is possibly TRBD2 (6 bases). CDR1 SEHNR and CDR2 FQNEAQ come from the germline V gene (reference sequence). This CDR3 has 15 amino acids. V lost 0 bases to trimming and J lost 9 bases, with 14 bases between them. This CDR3 is CASSLARSGSRELFF. The CDR3 DNA sequence: TGTGCCAGCAGCTTAGCCCGTTCCGGGAGCAGGGAGCTGTTTTTT.

This clone was counted a few times. The chain links TRBV28 to TRBJ2-5; TRBD2 might be the D (5 bases). V lost 4 bases to trimming and J lost 2 bases, with 20 bases between them. This CDR3 has 17 amino acids. The V gene's germline CDR1 is MDHEN and CDR2 SYDVKM. CDR3 sequence reads: CASSSIVSADSQETQYF. The CDR3 DNA sequence: TGTGCCAGCAGTTCTATCGTTTCTGCGGACTCACAAGAGACCCAGTACTTC.

The V and J genes are TRBV30 and TRBJ1-5; 10 bases agree with TRBD1. Germline assignment: CDR1 GTSNPN and CDR2 SVGIG (reference sequence). This CDR3 has 15 residues. Trimming at V came to 3 bases and at J to 6 bases, leaving 8 bases not matched to a gene. CDR3 DNA sequence: TGTGCCTGGAGCATTAGGGGACAGGGGATTCAGCCCCAGCATTTT. Translation: CAWSIRGQGIQPQHF. Complete variable domain (other parts from reference TRBV30 and TRBJ1-5): SQTIHQWPATLVQPVGSPLSLECTVEGTSNPNLYWYRQAAGRGLQLLFYSVGIGQISSEVPQNLSASRPQDRQFILSSKKLLLSDSGFYLCAWSIRGQGIQPQHFGDGTRLSIL.

The chain uses TRBV29-1 and TRBJ2-7, with D possibly TRBD2 on 5 matching bases. V lost 5 bases and J 2 bases, leaving 13 bases between the germline ends. Germline V CDR1 and CDR2: SQVTM, ANQGSEA. This CDR3 contains 13 residues. CDR3 loop: CSVLGDGTYEQYF. DNA for the CDR3: TGCAGCGTTTTAGGCGACGGGACCTACGAGCAGTACTTC.

V usage is TRBV19 and J usage is TRBJ2-2; TRBD2 matches 11 bases. V lost 3 bases to trimming and J lost 0 bases; unmatched junction nucleotides: 3. Germline values: CDR1 LNHDA, CDR2 SQIVND (reference sequence). The CDR3 is made up of 17 amino acids. The chain's CDR3 is CASSIPGLAANTGELFF. For the CDR3, the DNA is TGTGCCAGTAGTATTCCGGGACTAGCGGCGAACACCGGGGAGCTGTTTTTT.

The V and J genes are TRBV5-6 and TRBJ1-6, with a tentative D call TRBD1 (6 bases). Germline V gives CDR1 SGHDT, CDR2 YYEEEE. The V gene lost 2 bases and the J gene lost 2 bases, with 11 bases spanning the gap. The CDR3 is 16 residues long. The CDR3 region is CASSFEGDTYNSPLHF. CDR3 bases: TGTGCCAGCAGCTTCGAGGGGGACACCTATAATTCACCCCTCCACTTT.

J is TRBJ1-2 and V is TRBV6-5; the match to TRBD1 covers 7 bases. Germline loops: CDR1 MNHEY, CDR2 SVGAGI. V lost 7 bases, J lost 6 bases, and 11 bases stayed unmatched. The CDR3 consists of 14 residues. The CDR3 DNA follows: TGTGCCAGCACCCCCAGGGGGTCGGTCAATGGCTACACCTTC. Amino acid sequence: CASTPRGSVNGYTF.

J is TRBJ2-1 and V is TRBV5-1, with no clear D. Trimming took 2 bases from V and 9 from J, leaving 6 bases between them. The CDR3 sequence is 11 residues long. Germline CDR1 is SGHRS and CDR2 is YFSETQ. The CDR3 nucleotides are TGCGCCAGCAGCTTCGTCGGTGAGCAGTTCTTC. Translating it yields CASSFVGEQFF. Combining the CDR3 with reference TRBV5-1 and TRBJ2-1 gives the whole variable domain KAGVTQTPRYLIKTRGQQVTLSCSPISGHRSVSWYQQTPGQGLQFLFEYFSETQRNKGNFPGRFSGRQFSNSRSEMNVSTLELGDSALYLCASSFVGEQFFGPGTRLTVL.

The V and J genes are TRBV5-6 and TRBJ2-2; 7 bases match TRBD1. Germline trimming cut 4 bases from V and 4 bases from J; bases unmatched to any gene: 4. Germline-derived CDR1 and CDR2 are SGHDT and YYEEEE. The CDR3 spans 14 residues. The chain's CDR3 is CASSMTGSTGELFF. The CDR3 DNA reads TGTGCCAGCAGCATGACAGGGAGCACCGGGGAGCTGTTTTTT.

This clone has only one observation. The chain links TRBV28 to TRBJ1-6, with TRBD1 matching 8 bases. Germline-derived CDR1 and CDR2 are MDHEN and SYDVKM. This CDR3 contains 17 residues. V lost 6 bases and J lost 1; bases outside the gene matches: 8. CDR3 sequence: CASRPTGAGSYNSPLHF. The DNA of the CDR3 is TGTGCCAGCAGGCCGACAGGGGCGGGATCCTATAATTCACCCCTCCACTTT.

The chain couples TRBV16 to TRBJ1-1; 11 positions agree with TRBD1. This CDR3 spans 13 amino acids. Losses at the gene ends were 6 bases for V and 6 bases for J; bases not matched to a gene: 3. Germline V gives CDR1 KGHSY, CDR2 FQNENV. CDR3 residues: CASRLGQGAEAFF. In DNA form, the CDR3 reads TGTGCCAGCAGGCTGGGACAGGGGGCTGAAGCTTTCTTT.

The chain combines TRBV10-3 with TRBJ2-1, with D possibly being TRBD2 (5 bases). CDR3 length equals 12 residues. V was shortened by 6 bases and J by 9 bases, with 12 bases between the two germline ends. Germline V gives CDR1 ENHRY, CDR2 SYGVKD. The CDR3: CAISETGSEQFF. The CDR3 coding sequence is TGTGCCATCAGCGAGACGGGGTCTGAGCAGTTCTTC.

The rearrangement uses TRBV4-1 and TRBJ1-2; the D gene is possibly TRBD1 (6 bases). The ends were cut back, 1 base at V and 5 bases at J, with 14 bases in the middle. Germline assignment: CDR1 MGHRA and CDR2 YSYEKL. The CDR3 has 15 residues. The CDR3 reads CASSQGQGSLYGYTF. The CDR3 nucleotides are TGCGCCAGCAGCCAAGGCCAGGGGAGCTTGTATGGCTACACCTTC.

This clone was detected only a few times. V and J are TRBV4-1 and TRBJ1-5; D gene unclear. The CDR3 is 15 amino acids. The germline V gene has CDR1 MGHRA and CDR2 YSYEKL. V shed 6 bases and J shed 3 bases, with 15 bases lying between them. The CDR3 loop is CASRVDTDNNQPQHF. The CDR3 region has the DNA TGCGCCAGCAGAGTAGACACAGATAACAATCAGCCCCAGCATTTT.

The chain couples TRBV7-9 to TRBJ2-1, with TRBD1 identical over 10 bases. There are 15 residues in the CDR3. CDR1 is SEHNR, CDR2 FQNEAQ, per germline (reference sequence). V lost 7 bases and J lost 7; bases outside the gene matches: 10. CDR3 sequence (DNA): TGTGCCAGCAATCAGAAGACAGGGGGCTTAAATGAGCAGTTCTTC. Amino acid sequence: CASNQKTGGLNEQFF.

This clone was seen only a few times. This rearrangement joins TRBV6-5 to TRBJ1-2; 7 positions match TRBD1. The CDR3 is 13 amino acids. CDR1 and CDR2 from the germline V gene are MNHEY and SVGAGI. With 2 bases clipped from V and 6 bases from J, the junction kept 3 bases outside the gene matches. The CDR3 reads CASSYAGGDGYTF. The DNA of the CDR3 is TGTGCCAGCAGTTACGCAGGGGGAGATGGCTACACCTTC.

The chain couples TRBV7-3 to TRBJ2-1; 7 positions agree with TRBD2. Germline trimming cut 2 bases from V and 3 bases from J; bases unmatched to any gene: 4. This CDR3 comprises 15 residues. The germline CDR1 and CDR2 sequences are SGHTA and FQGTGA. CDR3 coding DNA: TGTGCCAGCAGCTTAGTGGCGGGGGTCTACAATGAGCAGTTCTTC. Encoded protein: CASSLVAGVYNEQFF.

The rearrangement joins TRBV20-1 to TRBJ1-2, with D hard to call. Germline loops: CDR1 DFQATT, CDR2 SNEGSKA (reference sequence). The V and J ends lost 3 bases and 1 base respectively, with 9 bases between them. The CDR3 has 13 residues. This chain's CDR3 is CSASLGVNYGYTF. The CDR3 bases are TGCAGTGCTAGTCTCGGGGTTAACTATGGCTACACCTTC.

This clone was recorded once. The J gene is TRBJ2-7, the V gene TRBV3-1 (or the pseudogene TRBV3-2); possible D gene TRBD2, 6 bases. The CDR3 spans 14 residues. Germline V gene lookup returns CDR1 LGHDT and CDR2 YNNKEL (reference sequence). Deletions cut 1 base from V and 8 bases from J, with 15 bases between. The CDR3 here is CASSQAALGSQQYF. The DNA of the CDR3 is TGTGCCAGCAGCCAAGCGGCCCTCGGGAGCCAGCAGTACTTC.

This rearrangement joins TRBV28 to TRBJ1-6; 11 bases agree with TRBD1. V was clipped by 5 bases and J by 10 bases; unmatched bases: 10. This CDR3 is 16 amino acids long. From germline, CDR1 is MDHEN and CDR2 SYDVKM. The CDR3 DNA reads as TGTGCCAGCAGTGGACGAGCGGGGACAGGGGGATCACCCCTCCACTTT. Its protein product is CASSGRAGTGGSPLHF.

This clone appeared a single time. The chain is built from TRBV10-2 and TRBJ2-1; TRBD2 agrees at 7 bases. The germline gives CDR1 WSHSY, CDR2 SAAADI. The CDR3 consists of 15 residues. V lost 7 bases, J lost 2 bases, and 8 bases stayed unmatched. Here the CDR3 DNA reads TGCGCCAGCAAAACGGGAGGTTCAGCCTACAATGAGCAGTTCTTC. Translated, it gives CASKTGGSAYNEQFF.

V is TRBV7-9 and J is TRBJ1-1; D is perhaps TRBD1 (5 bases). Per germline, CDR1 SEHNR and CDR2 FQNEAQ (reference sequence). The CDR3 sequence is 11 residues long. V was cut by 5 bases and J by 7 bases, with 8 bases left in between. The CDR3 nucleotides read TGTGCCAGCAGCCTCAGGGATGAAGCTTTCTTT. Protein product: CASSLRDEAFF.

This clone came up once. The chain combines TRBV5-1 with TRBJ2-1; D tentatively fits TRBD1 or TRBD2 (6 bases each). Germline V gene lookup returns CDR1 SGHRS and CDR2 YFSETQ. This CDR3 region has 16 residues. The V gene lost 7 bases and the J gene lost 4 bases, with 21 bases spanning the gap. CDR3 region: CASSLGGSLTYNEQFF. The CDR3 DNA follows: TGCGCCAGCTCCTTGGGGGGCAGCCTTACTTACAATGAGCAGTTCTTC.

J is TRBJ1-5 and V is TRBV10-1; D is undetermined. The germline gives CDR1 WNHNN, CDR2 SYGVQD (reference sequence). This CDR3 region has 12 residues. Trimming removed 10 bases at V and 4 bases at J, with 11 bases between. The chain's CDR3 is CATLPANQPQHF. DNA of the CDR3: TGCGCCACCCTTCCAGCGAATCAGCCCCAGCATTTT.

This clone turned up a few times. The chain recombines TRBV28 with TRBJ1-4, with D perhaps matching TRBD1 (5 bases). Germline CDR1 reads MDHEN; CDR2 reads SYDVKM. Trimming pared 7 bases from V and 8 bases from J, leaving 20 bases between. CDR3 size: 15 residues. In DNA, the CDR3 is TGTGCCAGCACCCAGGGATCCCTAGGTGGGGAAAAACTGTTTTTT. Translating it yields CASTQGSLGGEKLFF. The full variable domain, completed using reference TRBV28 and TRBJ1-4, is DVKVTQSSRYLVKRTGEKVFLECVQDMDHENMFWYRQDPGLGLRLIYFSYDVKMKEKGDIPEGYSVSREKKERFSLILESASTNQTSMYLCASTQGSLGGEKLFFGSGTQLSVL.

This clone was detected a few times. This chain links TRBV5-5 with TRBJ2-1; 8 bases agree with TRBD2. Germline CDR1 and CDR2: SGHKS and YYEKEE (reference sequence). The ends lost 1 base at V and 0 bases at J; junction bases unmatched: 15. The CDR3 is 20 residues long. CDR3 amino acids: CASSLRGLVVGPSSYNEQFF. In nucleotides, the CDR3 is TGTGCCAGCAGCTTGAGGGGACTAGTCGTTGGCCCCAGCTCCTACAATGAGCAGTTCTTC.

The rearrangement links TRBV11-3 to TRBJ2-1; 13 bases agree with TRBD2. The V segment lost 5 bases and the J segment 4 bases; nucleotides outside the gene matches: 8. CDR1 and CDR2 from the germline V gene are SGHNT and YENEEA. The CDR3 is 17 residues long. The CDR3 region is CASSHRVGLAGYNEQFF. DNA of the CDR3: TGTGCCAGCAGCCACAGAGTGGGACTAGCGGGATACAATGAGCAGTTCTTC.